Following are 14 T cell receptor beta chains from one sample sequenced in a study of OX40 agonist ivuxolimab in advanced cancers. Assay: immunoSEQ multiplex PCR; the TCRdb copy retains only in-frame clones and omits some. The data hold 150,000 to 190,000 clones, with under 95% observed a single time. Sequencing used CD4+ or CD8+ T cells sorted from blood, obtained in a trial of the OX40 agonist ivuxolimab. These receptors all come from an adult with an advanced solid tumor such as melanoma, head and neck, liver or kidney cancer.

This clone is a singleton in its sample. This chain connects TRBV9 to TRBJ2-7, with D perhaps matching TRBD2 (6 bases). Trimming removed 0 bases from V and 6 bases from J, with 16 bases in between. The V gene's germline CDR1 is SGDLS and CDR2 YYNGEE. The CDR3 covers 15 residues. The CDR3 sequence: CASSVDPGIGGEQYF. CDR3 in DNA: TGTGCCAGCAGCGTAGATCCCGGGATCGGGGGCGAGCAGTACTTC.

The chain is built from TRBV28 and TRBJ1-5; D is undetermined. CDR3 length: 12 amino acids. CDR1 and CDR2 (germline): MDHEN, SYDVKM. V was shortened by 4 bases and J by 6 bases, with 7 bases between the two germline ends. The CDR3 sequence is CASSWGGQPQHF. Written as DNA, the CDR3 is TGTGCCAGCAGTTGGGGTGGTCAGCCCCAGCATTTT.

J is TRBJ1-1 and V is TRBV6-1, with D maybe TRBD1 (6 bases). The CDR3 sequence is 15 residues long. The V end was cut by 5 bases, the J end by 3 bases, with 16 bases between. Germline CDR1 MNHNS, CDR2 SASEGT. Here the CDR3 reads CASSTYRVGDTEAFF. CDR3 sequence (DNA): TGTGCCAGCAGTACCTACAGGGTTGGGGACACTGAAGCTTTCTTT.

The V and J genes are TRBV7-9 and TRBJ2-7; 11 nucleotides align to TRBD1. After removal of 4 bases from V and 2 bases from J, the junction contained 4 bases not matched to a gene. Germline assignment: CDR1 SEHNR and CDR2 FQNEAQ (reference sequence). The CDR3 has 15 amino acids. Here the CDR3 reads CASSSWTGGTYEQYF. In DNA, the CDR3 is TGTGCCAGCAGCTCCTGGACAGGGGGCACCTACGAGCAGTACTTC.

The chain couples TRBV5-1 to TRBJ1-6; 7 nucleotides match TRBD1. The J segment lost 5 bases and the V segment lost 4 bases, leaving 3 bases of the junction unmatched. Germline CDR1 SGHRS, CDR2 YFSETQ. The CDR3 runs to 14 residues. This CDR3 reads CASSLGQNNSPLHF. The CDR3 DNA reads TGCGCCAGCAGCCTGGGACAGAATAATTCACCCCTCCACTTT.

This sequence joins TRBV5-5 and TRBJ2-6, with D unclear. The germline V gene has CDR1 SGHKS and CDR2 YYEKEE (reference sequence). The CDR3 consists of 16 residues. Trimming shortened V by 3 bases and J by 0 bases, and 10 bases separated the two germline ends. DNA of the CDR3: TGTGCCAGCAGCTACGGATTGAACTCTGGGGCCAACGTCCTGACTTTC. This gives the protein CASSYGLNSGANVLTF. The full variable domain, in which reference TRBV5-5 and TRBJ2-6 provide the parts outside the CDR3, is DAGVTQSPTHLIKTRGQQVTLRCSPISGHKSVSWYQQVLGQGPQFIFQYYEKEERGRGNFPDRFSARQFPNYSSELNVNALLLGDSALYLCASSYGLNSGANVLTFGAGSRLTVL.

The chain uses TRBV7-9 and TRBJ1-2; 8 positions match TRBD1. The CDR3 extends over 16 amino acids. The V gene's germline CDR1 is SEHNR and CDR2 FQNEAQ (reference sequence). With 5 bases clipped from V and 4 bases from J, the junction kept 12 bases outside the gene matches. The CDR3 is CASSGIQGALGYGYTF. Here the CDR3 DNA reads TGTGCCAGCAGCGGAATTCAGGGGGCGCTTGGCTATGGCTACACCTTC.

V gene TRBV30 combines with J gene TRBJ2-1; D is unclear. Trimming cost V 3 bases and J 4 bases, with 7 bases left between them. The CDR3 contains 12 residues. CDR1 and CDR2 (germline): GTSNPN, SVGIG (reference sequence). The CDR3: CAWSRSYNEQFF. The CDR3 coding sequence is TGTGCCTGGAGCCGGTCTTACAATGAGCAGTTCTTC.

V usage is TRBV10-3 and J usage is TRBJ2-1, with 7 bases identical to TRBD2. Trimming at V came to 9 bases and at J to 6 bases, leaving 8 bases not matched to a gene. This CDR3 is built from 13 residues. Germline V lookup: CDR1 ENHRY, CDR2 SYGVKD. CDR3: CAIWASGLNEQFF. CDR3 in DNA: TGTGCCATTTGGGCTAGCGGCCTCAATGAGCAGTTCTTC.

The chain recombines TRBV5-4 with TRBJ2-7, with D perhaps TRBD1 or TRBD2 (5 bases each). The CDR3 runs to 14 residues. The V gene's germline CDR1 is SGHNT and CDR2 YYREEE (reference sequence). The V gene lost 3 bases and the J gene lost 3 bases, with 13 bases spanning the gap. In nucleotides, the CDR3 is TGTGCCAGCAGCTCGGGGCGGATCCACTACGAGCAGTACTTC. Protein: CASSSGRIHYEQYF.

The J gene is TRBJ2-7, the V gene TRBV11-2; no clear D. This CDR3 comprises 11 residues. Trimming removed 2 bases at V and 9 bases at J, with 8 bases between. Germline-derived CDR1 and CDR2 are SGHAT and FQNNGV. The CDR3 here is CASSLSVLQYF. In DNA form, the CDR3 reads TGTGCCAGCAGCTTATCGGTGCTGCAGTACTTC. The full variable domain, with the rest looked up from reference TRBV11-2 and TRBJ2-7, is EAGVAQSPRYKIIEKRQSVAFWCNPISGHATLYWYQQILGQGPKLLIQFQNNGVVDDSQLPKDRFSAERLKGVDSTLKIQPAKLEDSAVYLCASSLSVLQYFGPGTRLTVT.

The chain couples TRBV5-1 to TRBJ1-5; D is unclear. Germline CDR1 and CDR2: SGHRS and YFSETQ. Trimming removed 4 bases from V and 4 bases from J, with 12 bases in between. There are 14 residues in the CDR3. CDR3 residues: CASSPDGRNQPQHF. DNA of the CDR3: TGCGCCAGCAGCCCCGACGGGAGGAATCAGCCCCAGCATTTT.

DNA for the CDR3: TGTGCCAGCAGTTTAACCAGGGTTGGCTACACCTTC. Its protein product is CASSLTRVGYTF. The chain employs TRBV28 and TRBJ1-2; D is perhaps TRBD1 (5 bases). From germline, CDR1 is MDHEN and CDR2 SYDVKM. V was shortened by 2 bases and J by 7 bases, with 8 bases between the two germline ends. This CDR3 contains 12 residues.

This chain connects TRBV28 to TRBJ1-5, with TRBD1 identical over 8 bases. V shed 7 bases and J 6 bases; nucleotides not matched to a gene: 11. The CDR3 is 15 residues long. CDR1 and CDR2 from the germline V gene are MDHEN and SYDVKM. The DNA for the CDR3 is TGTGCCAGCACACTACCAGGGGGCGCGAGTCAGCCCCAGCATTTT. It translates to CASTLPGGASQPQHF. The full variable domain, in which reference TRBV28 and TRBJ1-5 provide the parts outside the CDR3, is DVKVTQSSRYLVKRTGEKVFLECVQDMDHENMFWYRQDPGLGLRLIYFSYDVKMKEKGDIPEGYSVSREKKERFSLILESASTNQTSMYLCASTLPGGASQPQHFGDGTRLSIL.